This is a list of T cell receptor beta chains from one sample in a study of blood T cell repertoires in COVID-19. Assay used: immunoSEQ multiplex PCR; TCRdb lists only in-frame clones, some missing. The table lists 30,000 to 40,000 clones, roughly three quarters of them singletons. Sequenced sample: peripheral blood. The receptors derive from a man older than 75 with acute or convalescent COVID-19. Each CDR3 is given with its conserved first and last residue. D genes are given only for firm matches. The size field is filled for only some rows; it gives once, few, many or a size class.

>-|TRBJ1-1|-|TRBV5-6
CASSLDKNTEAFF
TGTGCCAGCAGCTTGGACAAAAACACTGAAGCTTTCTTT
>large|TRBJ1-3|-|TRBV4-2
CASSQDLLSGNTIYF
TGTGCCAGCAGCCAAGATCTTTTATCTGGAAACACCATATATTTT
>many|TRBJ2-5|-|TRBV2
CASRSGGGAGETQYF
TGTGCCAGCAGATCGGGAGGGGGCGCGGGGGAGACCCAGTACTTC
>-|TRBJ1-1|-|TRBV19
CASRLGQTNTEAFF
TGTGCCAGTAGACTCGGACAGACGAACACTGAAGCTTTCTTT
>few|TRBJ2-1|-|TRBV5-4
CASSLSLYNEQFF
TGTGCCAGCAGCTTGTCGCTATACAATGAGCAGTTCTTC
>once|TRBJ2-1|TRBD2|TRBV9
CASSAGLAGPRGEQFF
TGTGCCAGCAGCGCCGGACTAGCGGGGCCCAGAGGTGAGCAGTTCTTC
>-|TRBJ1-1|-|TRBV5-4
CASSFGSLNTEAFF
TGTGCCAGCAGCTTTGGGAGCTTGAACACTGAAGCTTTCTTT
>-|TRBJ1-1|-|TRBV7-9
CASSPSSTGNTEAFF
TGTGCCAGCAGCCCAAGCTCGACGGGGAACACTGAAGCTTTCTTT
>-|TRBJ2-2|-|TRBV7-2
CASSLVAVYSDTGELFF
TGTGCCAGCAGCTTAGTAGCAGTCTACTCCGACACCGGGGAGCTGTTTTTT
>-|TRBJ2-3|TRBD2|TRBV5-4
CASSSGLARTDTQYF
TGTGCCAGCAGCTCAGGACTAGCGAGGACAGATACGCAGTATTTT
>-|TRBJ2-5|TRBD2|TRBV29-1
CSVRLAGETQYF
TGCAGCGTTCGACTAGCGGGAGAGACCCAGTACTTC
>-|TRBJ1-2|TRBD1|TRBV2
CASSETGGADGYTF
TGTGCCAGCAGTGAGACAGGGGGCGCGGATGGCTACACCTTC
>-|TRBJ2-1|TRBD2|TRBV29-1
CSVPKREGSYNEQFF
TGCAGCGTCCCCAAGCGGGAGGGATCCTACAATGAGCAGTTCTTC
>-|TRBJ2-3|TRBD2|TRBV4-3
CASSLTTSGAGRTHTQYF
TGCGCCAGCAGCTTAACGACTAGCGGGGCCGGACGCACGCATACGCAGTATTTT
>-|TRBJ1-4|-|TRBV7-9
CASSPRVGPEKLFF
TGTGCCAGCAGCCCCCGAGTGGGGCCTGAAAAACTGTTTTTT
>few|TRBJ2-5|TRBD1|TRBV7-9
CASSKPGQGVETQYF
TGTGCCAGCAGTAAACCGGGACAGGGGGTGGAGACCCAGTACTTC
>-|TRBJ2-1|TRBD2|TRBV5-1
CASSSASGGYNEQFF
TGCGCCAGCAGCTCAGCTAGCGGGGGCTACAATGAGCAGTTCTTC
>-|TRBJ2-2|-|TRBV7-8
CASSLAARNTGELFF
TGTGCCAGCAGCTTAGCGGCAAGGAACACCGGGGAGCTGTTTTTT
>-|TRBJ2-7|TRBD2|TRBV7-3
CASSTGASGSYEQYF
TGTGCCAGCAGCACCGGGGCTAGCGGGAGCTACGAGCAGTACTTC
>-|TRBJ1-2|TRBD1|TRBV25-1
CASSDLRTGGYGYTF
TGTGCCAGCAGTGACCTCAGGACAGGCGGCTATGGCTACACCTTC
>-|TRBJ2-3|-|TRBV29-1
CSVERGGVGTDTQYF
TGCAGCGTTGAAAGGGGCGGGGTAGGGACAGATACGCAGTATTTT
>few|TRBJ1-2|TRBD1|TRBV18
CASSRDRNGYTF
TGTGCCAGCTCACGGGACAGAAATGGCTACACCTTC
>-|TRBJ1-6|-|TRBV27
CASSLWGRNSPLHF
TGTGCCAGCAGTTTATGGGGCCGGAATTCACCCCTCCACTTT
>once|TRBJ2-1|TRBD1|TRBV9
CASSARSGTGVNEQFF
TGTGCCAGCAGCGCCCGATCCGGGACAGGGGTCAATGAGCAGTTCTTC
>-|TRBJ1-1|-|TRBV30
CAWSVWGAEAFF
TGTGCCTGGAGTGTATGGGGGGCTGAAGCTTTCTTT
>-|TRBJ1-3|-|TRBV28
CASSFPPGELLKGSGNTIYF
TGTGCCAGCAGTTTCCCGCCGGGAGAGTTATTGAAGGGCTCTGGAAACACCATATATTTT
>-|TRBJ2-3|-|TRBV5-4
CASSLGWRGTDTQYF
TGTGCCAGCAGCTTGGGGTGGCGGGGCACAGATACGCAGTATTTT
>-|TRBJ1-6|-|TRBV2
CASSLQGDNSPLHF
TGTGCCAGCAGTTTACAGGGCGACAATTCACCCCTCCACTTT
>-|TRBJ1-2|-|TRBV7-8
CASSLAKGFGYGYTF
TGTGCCAGCAGCTTAGCGAAGGGGTTCGGCTATGGCTACACCTTC
>-|TRBJ1-1|-|TRBV7-2
CASSLYGAGNTEAFF
TGTGCCAGCAGCTTATATGGGGCCGGGAACACTGAAGCTTTCTTT
>once|TRBJ2-1|-|TRBV30
CAWSVRGAQFF
TGTGCCTGGAGTGTACGCGGGGCGCAGTTCTTC
>-|TRBJ2-3|TRBD2|TRBV5-4
CASSKLLAADTQYF
TGTGCCAGCAGCAAGTTACTAGCGGCAGATACGCAGTATTTT
>-|TRBJ2-7|TRBD2|TRBV6-4
CASSPSGASYEQYF
TGTGCCAGCAGTCCTAGCGGAGCCTCCTACGAGCAGTACTTC
>few|TRBJ2-7|-|TRBV7-2
CASSLSYQAQEQYF
TGTGCCAGCAGCTTAAGCTACCAGGCACAAGAGCAGTACTTC
>medium-sized|TRBJ2-7|TRBD1|TRBV6-5
CASRLRDSYEQYF
TGTGCCAGCAGGCTCAGGGACAGCTACGAGCAGTACTTC
>-|TRBJ2-7|TRBD1|TRBV28
CASSLKQGDLYEQYF
TGTGCCAGCAGCCTGAAGCAGGGGGATCTCTACGAGCAGTACTTC
>-|TRBJ2-7|TRBD2|TRBV7-2
CASSLVIRTSGRSSYEQYF
TGTGCCAGCAGCTTAGTAATTAGGACTAGCGGGAGGAGCTCCTACGAGCAGTACTTC
>-|TRBJ2-7|TRBD2|TRBV5-1
CASYRSGTSAHEQYF
TGCGCCAGCTATCGGTCTGGGACTAGCGCCCACGAGCAGTACTTC
>few|TRBJ2-3|-|TRBV30
CAWSPFLRGTDTQYF
TGTGCCTGGAGCCCTTTCCTGCGGGGCACAGATACGCAGTATTTT
>-|TRBJ2-2|TRBD1|TRBV7-2
CASSLAYRGPGGELFF
TGTGCCAGCAGCTTAGCCTACAGGGGTCCGGGCGGGGAGCTGTTTTTT
>-|TRBJ1-1|-|TRBV25-1
CASSVSAYTEAFF
TGTGCCAGCAGTGTGTCAGCGTACACTGAAGCTTTCTTT
>-|TRBJ2-5|-|TRBV6-4
CASSEENPDQETQYF
TGTGCCAGCAGTGAAGAGAATCCGGACCAAGAGACCCAGTACTTC
>-|TRBJ2-2|TRBD2|TRBV27
CASSRYGGAVGELFF
TGTGCCAGCAGCCGATACGGGGGGGCCGTCGGGGAGCTGTTTTTT
>-|TRBJ2-5|TRBD2|TRBV4-1
CASSRHGLAGAQETQYF
TGCGCCAGCAGCCGTCACGGACTAGCGGGAGCCCAAGAGACCCAGTACTTC
>-|TRBJ1-2|-|TRBV6-5
CASSYLQGLDYGYTF
TGTGCCAGCAGTTACCTTCAGGGGTTGGACTATGGCTACACCTTC
>-|TRBJ1-2|-|TRBV5-1
CASSLIPGEGGYTF
TGCGCCAGCAGCTTGATTCCAGGGGAGGGTGGCTACACCTTC
>-|TRBJ1-6|-|TRBV6-5
CASSYSVGGFNSPLHF
TGTGCCAGCAGTTACTCGGTTGGAGGGTTCAATTCACCCCTCCACTTT
>-|TRBJ2-3|-|TRBV2
CASSVGRQTDTQYF
TGTGCCAGCAGTGTCGGGAGACAGACAGATACGCAGTATTTT
>-|TRBJ2-3|-|TRBV6-2/TRBV6-3
CASSYSREDSSGTDTQYF
TGTGCCAGCAGTTACTCGAGGGAAGATAGCTCGGGCACAGATACGCAGTATTTT
>many|TRBJ2-5|-|TRBV7-9
CASIPSVGAGETQYF
TGTGCCAGCATCCCGAGTGTAGGGGCTGGAGAGACCCAGTACTTC
>-|TRBJ2-3|-|TRBV9
CASSPRTTDTQYF
TGTGCCAGCAGCCCCCGGACTACAGATACGCAGTATTTT
>-|TRBJ1-2|-|TRBV21-1
CASSKRGLQRFNYGYTF
TGTGCCAGCAGCAAACGGGGACTACAGCGTTTCAACTATGGCTACACCTTC
>-|TRBJ1-2|-|TRBV30
CAWTRGRASYGYTF
TGTGCCTGGACCCGCGGCAGGGCAAGTTATGGCTACACCTTC
>-|TRBJ1-5|-|TRBV18
CASSPGWGGVQPQHF
TGTGCCAGCTCACCGGGGTGGGGAGGGGTTCAGCCCCAGCATTTT
>-|TRBJ2-1|TRBD2|TRBV30
CAWIFAGGQSYNEQFF
TGTGCCTGGATCTTCGCGGGGGGGCAATCCTACAATGAGCAGTTCTTC
>-|TRBJ2-7|TRBD2|TRBV19
CASSPGLASYEQYF
TGTGCCAGTAGTCCAGGACTAGCTTCCTACGAGCAGTACTTC
>-|TRBJ1-6|-|TRBV5-4
CASSLVGGRPLHF
TGTGCCAGCAGCTTGGTTGGCGGAAGACCCCTCCACTTT